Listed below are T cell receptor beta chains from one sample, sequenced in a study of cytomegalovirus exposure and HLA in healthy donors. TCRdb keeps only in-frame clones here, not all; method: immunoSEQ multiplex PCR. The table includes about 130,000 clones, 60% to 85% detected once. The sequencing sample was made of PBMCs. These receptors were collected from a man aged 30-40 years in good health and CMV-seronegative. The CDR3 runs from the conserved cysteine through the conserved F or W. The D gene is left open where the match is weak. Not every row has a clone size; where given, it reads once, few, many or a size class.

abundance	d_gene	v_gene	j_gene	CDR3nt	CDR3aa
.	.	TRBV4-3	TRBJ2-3	TGCGCCAGCAGCCAAGATCAAGCAGGGGCTCTGCTAACAGATACGCAGTATTTT	CASSQDQAGALLTDTQYF
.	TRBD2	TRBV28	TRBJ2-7	TGTGCCAGCAGCCAAGGACTAGCGGGAGGGTACGAGCAGTACTTC	CASSQGLAGGYEQYF
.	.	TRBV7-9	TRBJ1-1	TGTGCCAGCAGCTTAGCGGGTACAGGCAAGAACACTGAAGCTTTCTTT	CASSLAGTGKNTEAFF
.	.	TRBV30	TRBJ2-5	TGTGCCTCTCTCGACGACTTAGAGACCCAGTACTTC	CASLDDLETQYF
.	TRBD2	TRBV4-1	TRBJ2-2	TGCGCCAGCAGCCTACTAAGTCTAGCGGGAGTGGGTGGGGAGCTGTTTTTT	CASSLLSLAGVGGELFF
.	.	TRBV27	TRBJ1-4	TGTGCCAGCAGTTGGGGCCGGGGGGAAAAACTGTTTTTT	CASSWGRGEKLFF
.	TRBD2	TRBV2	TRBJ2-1	TGTGCCAGCGGACTAGTAGCTTACAATGAGCAGTTCTTC	CASGLVAYNEQFF
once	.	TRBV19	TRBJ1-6	TGTGCCAGTAGTATTTCAGGGGTCGGTTCACCCCTCCACTTT	CASSISGVGSPLHF
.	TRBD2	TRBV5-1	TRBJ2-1	TGCGCCAGCAGCTTAACGGGACTAGCGGGGGGGCTAGTGAATGAGCAGTTCTTC	CASSLTGLAGGLVNEQFF
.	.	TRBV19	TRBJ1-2	TGTGCCAGTAGGCCTGCAGGATTCACAAACTATGGCTACACCTTC	CASRPAGFTNYGYTF
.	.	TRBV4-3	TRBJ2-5	TGCGCCAGCAGCCAAGACAGGGGAGGGGGGGAAGAGACCCAGTACTTC	CASSQDRGGGEETQYF
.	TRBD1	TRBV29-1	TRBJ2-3	TGCAGCGTTGAGTCTTACGACAGGGGAAGCACAGATACGCAGTATTTT	CSVESYDRGSTDTQYF
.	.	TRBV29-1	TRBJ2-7	TGCAGCGTTGGAGTAAAGGGGTTCTTCTACGAGCAGTACTTC	CSVGVKGFFYEQYF
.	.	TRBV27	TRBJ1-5	TGTGCCAGCAGTCCACAGGGTTGGAGCAATCAGCCCCAGCATTTT	CASSPQGWSNQPQHF
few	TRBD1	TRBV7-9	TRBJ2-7	TGTGCCAGCAGCCAGTCATGGTTTGGGACAGGACACGAGCAGTACTTC	CASSQSWFGTGHEQYF
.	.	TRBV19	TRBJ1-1	TGTGCCAGTAGATCGGACAGTACCCCCGAAGCGGCTTTCTTT	CASRSDSTPEAAFF
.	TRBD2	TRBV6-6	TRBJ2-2	TGTGCCAGCAGTTACGCTAGCGGCAACACCGGGGAGCTGTTTTTT	CASSYASGNTGELFF
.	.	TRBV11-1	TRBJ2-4	TGTGCCAGCAGCTTAGTGTACGGGAGATTTGAAAACATTCAGTACTTC	CASSLVYGRFENIQYF
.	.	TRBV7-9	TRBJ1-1	TGTGCCAGCAGCTTCCCCGGGACTGAAGCTTTCTTT	CASSFPGTEAFF
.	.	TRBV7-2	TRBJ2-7	TGTGCCAGCAGCTTAGTAGCCCCCGCCTACGAGCAGTACTTC	CASSLVAPAYEQYF
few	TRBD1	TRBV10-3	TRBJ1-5	TGTGCCACCAAACAGGGGGATTATAGCAATCAGCCCCAGCATTTT	CATKQGDYSNQPQHF
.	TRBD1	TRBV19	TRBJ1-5	TGTGCCAGTAGTACGACAGGGACCAATCAGCCCCAGCATTTT	CASSTTGTNQPQHF